This T cell receptor beta chain was documented in a study of radiation and T cells in renal cell carcinoma. Overall study findings and caveats: No pretreatment tumor biopsies were available for baseline clonotypes. Top tumor clonotypes rose in blood 2 weeks post-radiation, then contracted.

Germline V lookup: CDR1 MNHNS, CDR2 SASEGT. The V and J ends lost 1 base and 7 bases, in that order; junction bases with no gene match: 3. The length of the CDR3 is 15 residues. As regards this clone: Its antigen is currently unknown.

Profiled with immunoSEQ multiplex PCR; TCRdb holds only in-frame clones, not every one. The table lists 120,000 or so clones, more than 75% of them singletons. Documented time point: blood 2 weeks post-SBRT. Treatment specified: 15 Gy SBRT to primary tumor, nephrectomy 4 weeks later. Clear cell pathology was present in this patient's renal cell carcinoma. The origin of this receptor is a woman in her 70s with renal cell carcinoma. The rearrangement joins TRBV6-1 to TRBJ1-5; 11 bases agree with TRBD1. The material sequenced was blood, taken from a patient whose treatment included radiotherapy and nephrectomy. In nucleotides, the CDR3 is TGTGCCAGCAGTGAAGAAGGACAGGGGGCCCAGCCCCAGCATTTT. Translating it yields CASSEEGQGAQPQHF.